Below, one TCR beta chain is given with its context. The specificity of this receptor is unknown. No much larger clone is present one base from it, and per-base qualities are unavailable. The germline V and J ends show losses of 5 bases and 0 bases respectively, and no gene match explains 12 bases of the junction. The CDR3 spans 19 residues, from the cysteine through the phenylalanine. The read is trimmed to its CDR3 DNA, 57 bases read in frame from base 1. Per the germline V gene (reference sequence), SGHAT is the CDR1 and FQDESV is the CDR2. The data derive from a study of response to subunit inactivated influenza vaccine (dated by TCRdb to the late 2010s). Describing the broader study: The study used deep quantitative T cell receptor repertoire profiling to track responses to a trivalent subunit inactivated influenza vaccine. What the study reported, not specific to this receptor: The authors proposed that each seasonal influenza vaccination may bring in only a limited number of new T cells.

Receptors were amplified or captured by RT-PCR. Instrument used: Illumina HiSeq 2500. TCRdb ran its own pipeline on the public reads, namely fastp trimming at Q25 and MiXCR clone calling, and kept in-frame beta chains. For every CDR3 protein sequence, its rows merge into one entry that carries the most common genes and DNA. The sample includes over 650,000 distinct CDR3 sequences, with approximately 18% observed a single time. 11% of the sample is held by the ten biggest clonotypes. The rearranged chain carries TRBV11-1 and TRBJ2-7, and TRBD2 matches 14 of the central bases. Sequencing used PBMCs from blood, obtained approximately 5 days after vaccination. This TCR was sampled from a man over 45 who received an inactivated influenza vaccine. Donor details come from another sample of the same person, matched by shared clones. Here is the DNA: TGTGCCAGCAGCCCTAGAGGACTAGCGGGAGGCCCCAGCTCCTACGAGCAGTACTTC. Its translation reads: CASSPRGLAGGPSSYEQYF. When the CDR3 is completed using the reference TRBV11-1 and TRBJ2-7 genes on either side, the full variable domain is EAEVAQSPRYKITEKSQAVAFWCDPISGHATLYWYRQILGQGPELLVQFQDESVVDDSQLPKDRFSAERLKGVDSTLKIQPAELGDSAMYLCASSPRGLAGGPSSYEQYFGPGTRLTVT.